These 8 T cell receptor beta chains came from one sample sequenced in a study of T cell responses to AZD1222 COVID-19 vaccine. Some clones are missing from TCRdb's copy, which holds only in-frame ones; the method was immunoSEQ multiplex PCR. Here the sample spans tens of thousands of clones, roughly 92% being singletons. This specimen was peripheral blood, taken 28 days after the second AZD1222 dose. The receptors stem from an adult who received the AZD1222 COVID-19 vaccine.

V gene TRBV5-1 combines with J gene TRBJ2-1; no reliable D call. The CDR3 totals 15 residues. The germline V gene encodes CDR1 SGHRS and CDR2 YFSETQ. Trimming took off 0 bases at V and 4 bases at J, with 11 bases between the two ends. The CDR3 nucleotides are TGCGCCAGCAGCTTGGTTACTGGGCTTTACAATGAGCAGTTCTTC. This gives the protein CASSLVTGLYNEQFF.

The V and J genes are TRBV27 and TRBJ2-7, with a weak D call TRBD2 (5 bases). The CDR3 length is 15 residues. Per the germline V gene, CDR1 is MNHEY and CDR2 is SMNVEV (reference sequence). With 8 bases removed from V and 3 bases from J, the gap between germline ends came to 20 bases. CDR3 in DNA: TGTGCCAGCGCAGAGTTCTGGGGAGACCACTACGAGCAGTACTTC. This encodes CASAEFWGDHYEQYF.

The V and J genes are TRBV2 and TRBJ1-1, with 7 bases matching TRBD1. V lost 8 bases to trimming and J lost 10 bases; unmatched junction nucleotides: 4. CDR1 SNHLY and CDR2 FYNNEI come from the germline V gene. CDR3 length equals 10 residues. In DNA, the CDR3 is TGTGCCAGCGGAAGGGACAGAGCTTTCTTT. Translating it yields CASGRDRAFF.

The chain couples TRBV18 to TRBJ2-7; TRBD2 matches 7 bases. The length of the CDR3 is 13 residues. V trimming: 6 bases; J trimming: 2 bases; junction bases outside the gene matches: 4. The germline gives CDR1 KGHSH, CDR2 LQKENI. The CDR3 loop reads CASSPGTTYEQYF. CDR3 DNA sequence: TGTGCCAGCTCTCCGGGGACTACCTACGAGCAGTACTTC. The full variable domain, with the rest looked up from reference TRBV18 and TRBJ2-7, is NAGVMQNPRHLVRRRGQEARLRCSPMKGHSHVYWYRQLPEEGLKFMVYLQKENIIDESGMPKERFSAEFPKEGPSILRIQQVVRGDSAAYFCASSPGTTYEQYFGPGTRLTVT.

The gene calls are TRBV5-8 and TRBJ1-2; TRBD1 matches 11 bases. The CDR3 consists of 15 residues. Germline-derived CDR1 and CDR2 are SGHTS and YDEGEE. Losses at the gene ends were 0 bases for V and 7 bases for J; bases not matched to a gene: 5. The CDR3, as DNA: TGTGCCAGCAGCTTGGGATGGACAGGGGGCGGTGGCTACACCTTC. Its translation: CASSLGWTGGGGYTF.

The chain links TRBV6-6 to TRBJ1-5, with no clear D. Germline values: CDR1 MNHNY, CDR2 SVGAGI (reference sequence). The CDR3 spans 12 residues. V was trimmed by 8 bases and J by 4 bases, leaving 9 bases between them. CDR3 nucleotides: TGTGCCAGCTCCCCCGCAAATCAGCCCCAGCATTTT. Residues: CASSPANQPQHF.

The V and J genes are TRBV7-8 and TRBJ1-1; D may be TRBD1 (6 bases). The CDR3 has 14 residues. Germline V gives CDR1 SGHVS, CDR2 FQNEAQ. V was trimmed by 0 bases and J by 8 bases, leaving 13 bases between them. The CDR3 sequence is CASSLANRVGEAFF. The CDR3 region has the DNA TGTGCCAGCAGCTTAGCGAACAGGGTCGGAGAAGCTTTCTTT.

The sample holds one count of this clone. The chain recombines TRBV3-1 (or the pseudogene TRBV3-2) with TRBJ2-3, with 8 bases that match TRBD2. Trimming cost V 1 base and J 10 bases; bases outside gene matches: 10. Germline V gene data show CDR1 as LGHDT and CDR2 as YNNKEL (reference sequence). CDR3 length: 15 residues. The CDR3 DNA sequence: TGTGCCAGCAGCCAAGCTAGCGGGCCCTTAAAATCGCAGTATTTT. Translation gives CASSQASGPLKSQYF.